The 4 T cell receptor beta chains below all came from one sample that was sequenced in a study of cytomegalovirus exposure and HLA in healthy donors. PCR involved 60 Vbeta and 13 Jbeta primers. Sequencing used immunoSEQ multiplex PCR; TCRdb keeps in-frame clones, though not all of them. The sample contains 150,000 to 200,000 clones, 70% to 80% of which appear only once. Material: PBMCs. All receptors come from a woman in her twenties or thirties in good health and CMV-seropositive.

This clone is a singleton in its sample. The rearrangement links TRBV12-5 to TRBJ2-1, with TRBD2 as a possible D gene (6 bases). Germline V gene sequence: CDR1 LGHNT, CDR2 FRNRAP. The CDR3 runs to 14 residues. Trimming pared 2 bases from V and 9 bases from J, leaving 14 bases between. CDR3 protein: CASGLSSEVAEQFF. The CDR3 region has the DNA TGTGCTAGTGGTTTGTCTAGCGAGGTTGCTGAGCAGTTCTTC.

The CDR3, as DNA: TGTGCCAGCAGAGGTTCGGGACTCTCCTACGAGCAGTACTTC. It translates to CASRGSGLSYEQYF. This rearrangement joins TRBV27 to TRBJ2-7; TRBD2 is a possible D gene (6 bases). This CDR3 comprises 14 residues. V was trimmed by 6 bases and J by 0 bases, leaving 12 bases between them. Germline CDR1 is MNHEY and CDR2 is SMNVEV (reference sequence).

J is TRBJ2-3 and V is TRBV7-2; 7 bases fit TRBD1. V shed 5 bases and J 4 bases; nucleotides not matched to a gene: 6. Per germline, CDR1 SGHTA and CDR2 FQGNSA. The CDR3 consists of 14 residues. Here the CDR3 DNA reads TGTGCCAGCAGCAAGGAAACAGGGGCAGATACGCAGTATTTT. Translated: CASSKETGADTQYF.

The chain couples TRBV7-9 to TRBJ2-3, with 7 nucleotides matching TRBD1. The germline V gene encodes CDR1 SEHNR and CDR2 FQNEAQ (reference sequence). V lost 1 base, J lost 3 bases, and 7 bases stayed unmatched. The CDR3 has 16 amino acids. The CDR3 sequence is CASSLDRGQNTDTQYF. CDR3 bases: TGTGCCAGCAGCTTAGATAGGGGACAGAATACAGATACGCAGTATTTT.